What follows are 25 T cell receptor beta chains derived from one specimen sequenced in a study of blood T cell repertoires in COVID-19. Method: immunoSEQ multiplex PCR; TCRdb's copy keeps in-frame clones and lacks some. The sample holds some 460,000 clones, 87% seen once. The sequenced sample consisted of PBMCs or T cells enriched from blood (not recorded which). The receptors originated from a woman under 30 who had recovered from COVID-19.

The chain joins TRBV7-2 to TRBJ1-1, with unresolved D. CDR1 and CDR2 (germline): SGHTA, FQGNSA. V was cut by 5 bases and J by 1 base, with 8 bases left in between. CDR3 length: 13 amino acids. The CDR3 nucleotides are TGTGCCAGCAGCGTACAGCCGAACACTGAAGCTTTCTTT. This translates into CASSVQPNTEAFF.

This clone was seen a few times. The rearrangement uses TRBV18 and TRBJ2-7, with 7 bases matching TRBD1. After removal of 2 bases from V and 4 bases from J, the junction contained 5 bases not matched to a gene. This CDR3 comprises 14 residues. In germline, CDR1 is KGHSH, CDR2 LQKENI. CDR3 in DNA: TGTGCCAGCTCACCAGAAGGGGGCTCGTACGAGCAGTACTTC. This encodes CASSPEGGSYEQYF.

The chain employs TRBV10-3 and TRBJ2-5, with a weak D call TRBD1 (6 bases). Between the trimmed V and J ends, which lost 6 bases and 0 bases, there was a span of 20 bases. This CDR3 comprises 17 residues. Germline V gene lookup returns CDR1 ENHRY and CDR2 SYGVKD. DNA of the CDR3: TGTGCCATCAGGAAAGGAAACAGGGATGATTACCAAGAGACCCAGTACTTC. This gives the protein CAIRKGNRDDYQETQYF.

The chain carries TRBV27 and TRBJ2-7, with a possible D match to TRBD2 (5 bases). The CDR3 is made up of 13 amino acids. The V end was cut by 5 bases, the J end by 6 bases, with 14 bases between. The germline V gene encodes CDR1 MNHEY and CDR2 SMNVEV (reference sequence). The CDR3 bases are TGTGCCAGCAGTCACCGGACTCTTTTCGAGCAGTACTTC. Protein product: CASSHRTLFEQYF.

The V and J genes are TRBV12-3 or TRBV12-4 and TRBJ1-6; D gene ambiguous. CDR3 length: 13 residues. V lost 6 bases and J 11 bases, leaving 14 bases between the germline ends. CDR3 nucleotide sequence: TGTGCCAGCAGCCCCTCGGGAGGTCCACCCCTCCACTTT. It specifies CASSPSGGPPLHF.

This chain joins TRBV2 and TRBJ2-7; 8 bases map to TRBD2. The germline gives CDR1 SNHLY, CDR2 FYNNEI. V lost 8 bases, J lost 4 bases, and 7 bases stayed unmatched. This CDR3 is built from 13 residues. CDR3 bases: TGTGCCAGCGCCGCGGGGGGTCCTTACGAGCAGTACTTC. It translates to CASAAGGPYEQYF.

The rearrangement links TRBV27 to TRBJ2-7; 7 bases are a match to TRBD2. Germline V lookup: CDR1 MNHEY, CDR2 SMNVEV (reference sequence). Trimming at V came to 5 bases and at J to 3 bases, leaving 10 bases not matched to a gene. The CDR3 length is 15 residues. The CDR3 coding sequence is TGTGCCAGCAGTAGTCCCCAGCGGGGTATCTACGAGCAGTACTTC. It translates to CASSSPQRGIYEQYF.

J is TRBJ1-2 and V is TRBV5-5; no definite D call. The CDR3 covers 13 residues. Germline values: CDR1 SGHKS, CDR2 YYEKEE (reference sequence). The ends were cut back, 1 base at V and 10 bases at J, with 14 bases in the middle. The CDR3 reads CASSLSLTGLYTF. The CDR3 nucleotides are TGTGCCAGCAGCTTGTCCTTGACCGGACTCTACACCTTC.

In nucleotides, the CDR3 is TGTGCCAGCTCACCGGGGGGGGCCTTCTACGAGCAGTACTTC. It specifies CASSPGGAFYEQYF. V gene TRBV18 combines with J gene TRBJ2-7; TRBD2 might be the D (7 bases). Germline CDR1 KGHSH, CDR2 LQKENI. The V gene lost 3 bases and the J gene lost 3 bases, with 12 bases spanning the gap. The CDR3 spans 14 residues.

The chain carries TRBV4-1 and TRBJ1-2; D unclear. V dropped 0 bases and J dropped 4 bases, with 15 bases sitting between them. The CDR3 runs to 16 residues. Germline assignment: CDR1 MGHRA and CDR2 YSYEKL. The CDR3 coding sequence is TGCGCCAGCAGCCAAGAATTATCGGGCGGAGGCTATGGCTACACCTTC. This gives the protein CASSQELSGGGYGYTF.

The chain carries TRBV28 and TRBJ2-5, with D unclear. This CDR3 spans 11 amino acids. V was trimmed by 5 bases and J by 5 bases, leaving 6 bases between them. Per the germline V gene, CDR1 is MDHEN and CDR2 is SYDVKM. The CDR3 DNA follows: TGTGCCAGCAGTGTCGGGGAGACCCAGTACTTC. Its protein product is CASSVGETQYF.

V usage is TRBV2 and J usage is TRBJ2-2; maybe TRBD1 (5 bases). The CDR3 is 14 amino acids. Trimming took off 4 bases at V and 4 bases at J, with 10 bases between the two ends. Looked up from germline, CDR1 is SNHLY and CDR2 is FYNNEI. In nucleotides, the CDR3 is TGTGCCAGCAGTGTCAGGGATCGCACCGGGGAGCTGTTTTTT. This sequence encodes CASSVRDRTGELFF.

The chain combines TRBV18 with TRBJ1-2; the match to TRBD1 covers 7 bases. CDR3 length equals 15 residues. V lost 6 bases, J lost 8 bases, and 15 bases stayed unmatched. Germline CDR1 and CDR2: KGHSH and LQKENI. The DNA of the CDR3 is TGTGCCAGCTCCCTTATCCCGGGGACAGCCTTCGGCTACACCTTC. Translated, it gives CASSLIPGTAFGYTF.

The CDR3 region has the DNA TGTGCCAGCAGTTCAGGACAGATTAATGAAAAACTGTTTTTT. Protein: CASSSGQINEKLFF. V usage is TRBV28 and J usage is TRBJ1-4, with D possibly TRBD1 on 6 matching bases. Trimming stripped 4 bases from V and 4 bases from J, with 10 bases between. Germline CDR1 reads MDHEN; CDR2 reads SYDVKM. The CDR3 consists of 14 residues.

The chain has TRBV2 and TRBJ2-5; 7 nucleotides line up with TRBD2. J gave up 3 bases and V 6 bases, and 4 bases lay outside the gene matches. CDR1 is SNHLY and CDR2 is FYNNEI in the germline V gene. This CDR3 has 13 residues. The CDR3 is CASSGGSKETQYF. The CDR3, as DNA: TGTGCCAGCAGCGGGGGGTCTAAAGAGACCCAGTACTTC.

On this clone: In the same sample, other DNA sequences code for this CDR3. V gene TRBV10-3 combines with J gene TRBJ1-5, with D possibly being TRBD1 (5 bases). In germline, CDR1 is ENHRY, CDR2 SYGVKD. V lost 6 bases and J 4 bases, leaving 7 bases between the germline ends. CDR3 length: 12 residues. CDR3 residues: CAIRGDNQPQHF. The CDR3 DNA sequence: TGTGCCATCAGAGGGGATAATCAGCCCCAGCATTTT.

This clone occurred a few times. This chain connects TRBV5-1 to TRBJ2-3, with 9 bases aligning to TRBD2. With 0 bases clipped from V and 2 bases from J, the junction kept 1 base outside the gene matches. Germline assignment: CDR1 SGHRS and CDR2 YFSETQ. The CDR3 is made up of 15 amino acids. The CDR3 DNA reads as TGCGCCAGCAGCTTGGGACTAGCGGACACAGATACGCAGTATTTT. The encoded protein is CASSLGLADTDTQYF.

CDR3 in amino acids: CASSVLASSYEQYF. The CDR3, as DNA: TGTGCCAGCAGCGTTCTAGCGTCCTCCTACGAGCAGTACTTC. The rearrangement joins TRBV9 to TRBJ2-7; weak D call: TRBD2 (6 bases). CDR1 SGDLS and CDR2 YYNGEE come from the germline V gene. The CDR3 spans 14 residues. Trimming removed 2 bases at V and 0 bases at J, with 9 bases between.

The gene calls are TRBV11-2 and TRBJ1-2, with D possibly TRBD1 on 5 matching bases. The germline V gene has CDR1 SGHAT and CDR2 FQNNGV. Trimming took 5 bases from V and 2 from J, leaving 15 bases between them. The CDR3 consists of 15 residues. CDR3 bases: TGTGCCAGCAGCCTCCGCTTAGGGGAAAACTATGGCTACACCTTC. It specifies CASSLRLGENYGYTF.

A few counts support this clone. This chain links TRBV6-1 with TRBJ2-1; 7 bases agree with TRBD1. Germline V gene data show CDR1 as MNHNS and CDR2 as SASEGT. The length of the CDR3 is 16 residues. With 2 bases clipped from V and 8 bases from J, the junction kept 12 bases outside the gene matches. For the CDR3, the DNA is TGTGCCAGCAGTGAACTAAGGGCAGGGGGAAGCGATGAGCAGTTCTTC. Translated, it gives CASSELRAGGSDEQFF.

The genes are TRBV28 and TRBJ1-1; tentative D call: TRBD1 (6 bases). Trimming pared 5 bases from V and 1 base from J, leaving 8 bases between. This CDR3 region has 13 residues. Germline values: CDR1 MDHEN, CDR2 SYDVKM. Here the CDR3 reads CASSATGNTEAFF. The CDR3 nucleotides are TGTGCCAGCAGTGCGACAGGGAACACTGAAGCTTTCTTT. The full variable domain, its missing parts supplied by reference TRBV28 and TRBJ1-1, is DVKVTQSSRYLVKRTGEKVFLECVQDMDHENMFWYRQDPGLGLRLIYFSYDVKMKEKGDIPEGYSVSREKKERFSLILESASTNQTSMYLCASSATGNTEAFFGQGTRLTVV.

This chain connects TRBV30 to TRBJ1-5; possibly TRBD1 for D (5 bases). The CDR3 contains 16 residues. Trimming removed 2 bases from V and 7 bases from J, with 21 bases in between. Germline assignment: CDR1 GTSNPN and CDR2 SVGIG (reference sequence). DNA for the CDR3: TGTGCCTGGAGTCTTTCCCGGGGGGGTGGGAGACAGCCCCAGCATTTT. Translated, it gives CAWSLSRGGGRQPQHF. Variable domain in full (rest from reference TRBV30 and TRBJ1-5): SQTIHQWPATLVQPVGSPLSLECTVEGTSNPNLYWYRQAAGRGLQLLFYSVGIGQISSEVPQNLSASRPQDRQFILSSKKLLLSDSGFYLCAWSLSRGGGRQPQHFGDGTRLSIL.

The chain recombines TRBV4-1 with TRBJ1-2, with 8 nucleotides matching TRBD1. CDR1 is MGHRA, CDR2 YSYEKL, per germline. With 5 bases clipped from V and 0 bases from J, the junction kept 8 bases outside the gene matches. The CDR3 is made up of 16 amino acids. CDR3 DNA sequence: TGCGCCAGCAGCTACCGACAGGGGACCACTAACTATGGCTACACCTTC. Encoded protein: CASSYRQGTTNYGYTF.

This chain links TRBV6-1 with TRBJ1-5; possible D gene TRBD1, 6 bases. V lost 1 base, J lost 3 bases, and 13 bases lay in between. The germline V gene has CDR1 MNHNS and CDR2 SASEGT. This CDR3 contains 16 residues. CDR3 sequence: CASSEEPPGHNQPQHF. The CDR3 nucleotides are TGTGCCAGCAGTGAAGAACCCCCGGGACACAATCAGCCCCAGCATTTT.

The chain is built from TRBV4-1 and TRBJ2-3, with 9 bases that match TRBD2. After removal of 1 base from V and 6 bases from J, the junction contained 5 bases not matched to a gene. Germline V CDR1 and CDR2: MGHRA, YSYEKL. The CDR3 covers 15 residues. CDR3 region: CASSQGHLAGDTQYF. CDR3 sequence (DNA): TGCGCCAGCAGCCAAGGTCACCTAGCGGGGGATACGCAGTATTTT.